This TCR beta chain came from a study of blood T cell repertoires in COVID-19. Study overall: COVID-19 samples collected from the United States, Italy and Spain covered acute and convalescent phases. Nucleic acid was either cDNA or gDNA, and it came from T cells, B-cell-depleted T cells, or PBMCs.

This CDR3 contains 14 residues. CDR1 is LNHDA, CDR2 SQIVND, per germline (reference sequence). With 9 bases removed from V and 3 bases from J, the gap between germline ends came to 15 bases. In the study's own analysis: Amplification with reference gene primers provided the estimates of nucleated cell counts. Some clones are missing from TCRdb's copy, which holds only in-frame ones; the method was immunoSEQ multiplex PCR. D and trimming were read from the DNA, whereas the V and J calls and clone size are those reported in that table. The sample carries hundreds of thousands of clones, 70% to 85% recorded once.

The sequenced material came from peripheral blood. This clonotype was sampled from a woman older than 75 with acute or convalescent COVID-19. This chain links TRBV19 with TRBJ1-5; D ambiguous. The CDR3 sequence is CASQNGRINQPQHF. For the CDR3, the DNA is TGTGCCAGCCAAAACGGGAGGATCAATCAGCCCCAGCATTTT.